Shown below are 14 T cell receptor beta chains from a single sample sequenced in a study of siplizumab effects on memory and regulatory T cells. Sequenced by immunoSEQ multiplex PCR; TCRdb stores in-frame clones only, minus some. In the table there are fewer than 120,000 clones, 80% to 95% of which are singletons. Sequencing was performed on CD4+ T cells sorted from blood. The receptors were gathered from a human donor in good health.

This clone occurred once. The chain recombines TRBV4-2 with TRBJ2-2; no clear D gene. The germline CDR1 and CDR2 sequences are LGHNA and YNFKEQ. Trimming took 0 bases from V and 0 from J, leaving 5 bases between them. CDR3 length: 15 residues. The CDR3 DNA reads TGTGCCAGCAGCCAAGACGTGGCGAACACCGGGGAGCTGTTTTTT. Translation gives CASSQDVANTGELFF.

V usage is TRBV30 and J usage is TRBJ2-3; D might be TRBD2 (5 bases). The CDR3 loop spans 13 amino acids. Germline V gene data show CDR1 as GTSNPN and CDR2 as SVGIG (reference sequence). V was trimmed by 2 bases and J by 5 bases, leaving 11 bases between them. The CDR3 spells CAWSMRELDTQYF. The CDR3 nucleotides read TGTGCCTGGAGTATGAGGGAGTTAGATACGCAGTATTTT.

The chain combines TRBV2 with TRBJ2-3, with D unresolved. The V gene's germline CDR1 is SNHLY and CDR2 FYNNEI. Between the trimmed V and J ends, which lost 6 bases and 0 bases, there was a span of 10 bases. The length of the CDR3 is 14 residues. This chain's CDR3 is CASRKGGSTDTQYF. The CDR3, as DNA: TGTGCCAGCAGGAAGGGCGGTAGCACAGATACGCAGTATTTT.

This clone was recorded once. The chain recombines TRBV14 with TRBJ2-7, with TRBD2 matching over 10 bases. The germline CDR1 and CDR2 sequences are SGHDN and FVKESK. The trim removed 0 bases at V and 1 base at J, leaving 3 bases unmatched. This CDR3 has 16 residues. This chain's CDR3 is CASSQDSLAGSYEQYF. The CDR3 region has the DNA TGTGCCAGCAGCCAAGATTCACTAGCGGGGTCCTACGAGCAGTACTTC.

This clone was counted once. This rearrangement joins TRBV7-8 to TRBJ2-2; 7 bases are shared with TRBD1. Germline V gene data show CDR1 as SGHVS and CDR2 as FQNEAQ. The trim removed 1 base at V and 12 bases at J, leaving 8 bases unmatched. There are 14 residues in the CDR3. This CDR3 is CASSLGKDRTKLFF. The CDR3, as DNA: TGTGCCAGCAGCTTAGGGAAGGACAGGACAAAGCTGTTTTTT.

The gene calls are TRBV14 and TRBJ1-4, with 7 bases lining up with TRBD1. The germline V gene encodes CDR1 SGHDN and CDR2 FVKESK. J was trimmed by 7 bases and V by 2 bases; bases with no gene match: 10. The CDR3 runs 16 residues. In nucleotides, the CDR3 is TGTGCCAGCAGCCAACTCAAGCCGGGACAGCTTGAAAAACTGTTTTTT. Its translation is CASSQLKPGQLEKLFF.

This chain joins TRBV4-1 and TRBJ2-4; 10 bases map to TRBD1. This CDR3 has 15 residues. V dropped 3 bases and J dropped 11; count of bases not matched to a gene: 10. Germline-derived CDR1 and CDR2 are MGHRA and YSYEKL. The CDR3 sequence: CASSHDRGRLTLQYF. In nucleotides, the CDR3 is TGCGCCAGCAGCCATGACAGGGGGCGCTTAACTCTTCAGTACTTC.

The chain links TRBV5-1 to TRBJ1-4, with 8 bases fitting TRBD1. Losses at the gene ends were 2 bases for V and 4 bases for J; bases not matched to a gene: 1. CDR3 length: 14 residues. Germline CDR1 is SGHRS and CDR2 is YFSETQ. The DNA of the CDR3 is TGCGCCAGCAGCTTCACAGGGGGTAATGAAAAACTGTTTTTT. This gives the protein CASSFTGGNEKLFF.

The gene calls are TRBV6-5 and TRBJ2-5; weak D call: TRBD2 (6 bases). In germline, CDR1 is MNHEY, CDR2 SVGAGI. V was shortened by 5 bases and J by 6 bases, with 16 bases between the two germline ends. The CDR3 length is 14 residues. CDR3 nucleotide sequence: TGTGCCAGCAGTGCGGGACGCCAAATGCAGACCCAGTACTTC. Its translation is CASSAGRQMQTQYF.

V gene TRBV5-1 combines with J gene TRBJ1-1; the D gene is possibly TRBD1 (5 bases). Trimming shortened V by 4 bases and J by 0 bases, and 13 bases separated the two germline ends. CDR1 and CDR2 (germline): SGHRS, YFSETQ. The CDR3 is 15 amino acids. The CDR3 loop reads CASSQRGNMNTEAFF. The CDR3 region has the DNA TGCGCCAGCAGCCAAAGGGGAAATATGAACACTGAAGCTTTCTTT.

The chain combines TRBV12-2 with TRBJ2-3; the DNA was not compared with TRBD2, the D call given in the table. TRBV12-2 is an annotated pseudogene. The CDR3 totals 12 residues. The CDR3 sequence: CALRGGTDTQYF. The CDR3 DNA is TGTGCGTTACGGGGGGGCACAGATACGCAGTATTTT.

V is TRBV19 and J is TRBJ1-5; no reliable D call. Germline V CDR1 and CDR2: LNHDA, SQIVND (reference sequence). Between the trimmed V and J ends, which lost 1 base and 6 bases, there was a span of 13 bases. This CDR3 has 15 residues. As DNA, the CDR3 is TGTGCCAGTAGTATAGGAGGGAGCAAGGGTCAGCCCCAGCATTTT. Translating gives CASSIGGSKGQPQHF. The whole variable domain, remainder taken from reference TRBV19 and TRBJ1-5, is DGGITQSPKYLFRKEGQNVTLSCEQNLNHDAMYWYRQDPGQGLRLIYYSQIVNDFQKGDIAEGYSVSREKKESFPLTVTSAQKNPTAFYLCASSIGGSKGQPQHFGDGTRLSIL.

This clone was picked up one time. V gene TRBV4-2 combines with J gene TRBJ1-2, with no clear D. Germline CDR1 LGHNA, CDR2 YNFKEQ. The CDR3 contains 13 residues. The V and J ends lost 1 base and 7 bases respectively, with 10 bases between them. Written as DNA, the CDR3 is TGTGCCAGCAGCCAAGGGATGGCGGGTGGCTACACCTTC. Amino acid sequence: CASSQGMAGGYTF.

This rearrangement joins TRBV5-1 to TRBJ2-5, with D hard to call. CDR1 SGHRS and CDR2 YFSETQ come from the germline V gene. This CDR3 region has 15 residues. The V gene lost 0 bases and the J gene lost 4 bases, with 13 bases spanning the gap. As DNA, the CDR3 is TGCGCCAGCAGCTTGGGGGCCCAAGTAGGAGAGACCCAGTACTTC. Translation gives CASSLGAQVGETQYF.